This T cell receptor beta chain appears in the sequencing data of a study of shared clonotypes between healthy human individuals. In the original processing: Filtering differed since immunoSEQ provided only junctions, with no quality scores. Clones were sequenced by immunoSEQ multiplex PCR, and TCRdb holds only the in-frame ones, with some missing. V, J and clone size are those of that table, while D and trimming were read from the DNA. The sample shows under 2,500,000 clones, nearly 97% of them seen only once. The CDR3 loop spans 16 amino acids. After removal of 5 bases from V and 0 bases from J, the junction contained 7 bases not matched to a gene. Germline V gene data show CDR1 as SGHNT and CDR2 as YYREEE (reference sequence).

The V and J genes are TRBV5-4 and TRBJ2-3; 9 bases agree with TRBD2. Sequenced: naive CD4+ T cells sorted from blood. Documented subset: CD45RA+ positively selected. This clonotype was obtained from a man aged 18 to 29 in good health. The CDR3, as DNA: TGTGCCAGCAGGCAATTAGCGGGGGCTAGCACAGATACGCAGTATTTT. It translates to CASRQLAGASTDTQYF.